This paragraph covers one TCR beta chain sequence. The data were obtained in a study of technical replicates of blood from a handful of donors. The CDR3 covers 15 residues. V lost 8 bases to trimming and J lost 0 bases; unmatched junction nucleotides: 10. CDR1 and CDR2 (germline): GTSNPN, SVGIG (reference sequence). TCRdb's copy holds only in-frame clones and misses some; the assay was immunoSEQ multiplex PCR. The sample has about 73,000 clones; roughly nine tenths are singletons. The V call is TRBV30, the J call TRBJ1-5; 7 nucleotides match TRBD1. This TCR was sampled from a human donor in good health. Some clones in this sample may be carry-over from other donors' samples. Sequenced sample: PBMCs. For the CDR3, the DNA is TGTGCCCGCCCCGACAGGGCGGATAGCAATCAGCCCCAGCATTTT. Its protein product is CARPDRADSNQPQHF. The full variable domain, in which reference TRBV30 and TRBJ1-5 provide the parts outside the CDR3, is SQTIHQWPATLVQPVGSPLSLECTVEGTSNPNLYWYRQAAGRGLQLLFYSVGIGQISSEVPQNLSASRPQDRQFILSSKKLLLSDSGFYLCARPDRADSNQPQHFGDGTRLSIL.